Listed here are 25 T cell receptor beta chains from one sample, sequenced in a study of cytomegalovirus exposure and HLA in healthy donors. Clones were sequenced by immunoSEQ multiplex PCR, and TCRdb holds only the in-frame ones, with some missing. The data show more than 300,000 clones, more than 80% seen once. Specimen: PBMCs. The receptors were gathered from a young woman in good health and CMV-seronegative.

V gene TRBV18 combines with J gene TRBJ2-7; 9 nucleotides align to TRBD2. The CDR3 length is 15 residues. Germline loops: CDR1 KGHSH, CDR2 LQKENI. Trimming cost V 5 bases and J 3 bases; bases outside gene matches: 8. As DNA, the CDR3 is TGTGCCAGCTCAGACTTGGCGGGAGGGGTCTACGAGCAGTACTTC. Amino acids: CASSDLAGGVYEQYF.

The chain employs TRBV5-1 and TRBJ2-2; TRBD1 might be the D (7 bases). From germline, CDR1 is SGHRS and CDR2 YFSETQ. Trimming took off 3 bases at V and 7 bases at J, with 22 bases between the two ends. CDR3 length equals 17 residues. The CDR3 is CASSSGQGGRVGGELFF. CDR3 sequence (DNA): TGCGCCAGCAGCTCCGGCCAGGGGGGTCGGGTCGGCGGGGAGCTGTTTTTT.

The chain uses TRBV5-4 and TRBJ1-1; tentative D call: TRBD1 (6 bases). The CDR3 loop spans 14 amino acids. The V and J ends lost 5 bases and 1 base respectively, with 12 bases between them. Germline loops: CDR1 SGHNT, CDR2 YYREEE (reference sequence). The CDR3 nucleotides read TGTGCCAGCAGGTATCTGACAGGGAACACTGAAGCTTTCTTT. It translates to CASRYLTGNTEAFF.

The rearrangement uses TRBV10-2 and TRBJ2-7; TRBD2 might be the D (5 bases). CDR3 length: 12 residues. Germline assignment: CDR1 WSHSY and CDR2 SAAADI. The V and J ends lost 6 bases and 0 bases respectively, with 6 bases between them. CDR3 DNA: TGCGCCAGCAGCCGGGACTCCTACGAGCAGTACTTC. Translation gives CASSRDSYEQYF.

This clone appeared a single time. The chain couples TRBV2 to TRBJ2-3; D gene uncertain. Germline lookup yields CDR1 SNHLY and CDR2 FYNNEI. CDR3 length: 10 amino acids. Trimming left V 8 bases short and J 9 bases short, with 9 bases between. The CDR3 sequence is CASSSPTQYF. In nucleotides, the CDR3 is TGTGCCAGCTCTTCTCCCACGCAGTATTTT.

The CDR3 loop is CASSQSGGYTF. DNA for the CDR3: TGTGCCAGCAGCCAATCGGGGGGCTACACCTTC. The chain uses TRBV4-2 and TRBJ1-2; D not resolved. V was trimmed by 2 bases and J by 8 bases, leaving 6 bases between them. Looked up from germline, CDR1 is LGHNA and CDR2 is YNFKEQ. This CDR3 region has 11 residues.

V is TRBV2 and J is TRBJ2-5; 7 bases align to TRBD1. Germline CDR1 and CDR2: SNHLY and FYNNEI. The V segment lost 5 bases and the J segment 4 bases; nucleotides outside the gene matches: 10. CDR3 length: 15 residues. DNA of the CDR3: TGTGCCAGCAGTACCGACAGGGCACAGGGAGAGACCCAGTACTTC. Its translation: CASSTDRAQGETQYF.

The gene calls are TRBV10-2 and TRBJ1-5, with 7 bases that match TRBD1. CDR1 is WSHSY, CDR2 SAAADI, per germline. This CDR3 contains 15 residues. V lost 2 bases and J lost 1; bases outside the gene matches: 2. CDR3 DNA: TGCGCCAGCAGTGAGGGGACAGTGAGCAATCAGCCCCAGCATTTT. It is translated as CASSEGTVSNQPQHF.

The chain has TRBV7-9 and TRBJ2-7; the D is unclear. V lost 6 bases to trimming and J lost 0 bases, with 6 bases between them. CDR1 and CDR2 (germline): SEHNR, FQNEAQ (reference sequence). The CDR3 spans 12 residues. The CDR3: CASSDTSYEQYF. CDR3 in DNA: TGTGCCAGCAGTGACACCTCCTACGAGCAGTACTTC. Filled out from reference TRBV7-9 and TRBJ2-7, the complete variable domain reads DTGVSQNPRHKITKRGQNVTFRCDPISEHNRLYWYRQTLGQGPEFLTYFQNEAQLEKSRLLSDRFSAERPKGSFSTLEIQRTEQGDSAMYLCASSDTSYEQYFGPGTRLTVT.

In DNA, the CDR3 is TGCGCCAGCCGCCCGGGGGGAGAAGATACGCAGTATTTT. Translation gives CASRPGGEDTQYF. V and J are TRBV5-1 and TRBJ2-3, with TRBD2 matching over 7 bases. The V segment lost 7 bases and the J segment 5 bases; nucleotides outside the gene matches: 7. CDR1 and CDR2 (germline): SGHRS, YFSETQ. There are 13 residues in the CDR3. The variable domain in full, completed from reference TRBV5-1 and TRBJ2-3, reads KAGVTQTPRYLIKTRGQQVTLSCSPISGHRSVSWYQQTPGQGLQFLFEYFSETQRNKGNFPGRFSGRQFSNSRSEMNVSTLELGDSALYLCASRPGGEDTQYFGPGTRLTVL.

V is TRBV6-4 and J is TRBJ2-2; the D gene is possibly TRBD1 (5 bases). This CDR3 comprises 15 residues. Germline assignment: CDR1 MRHNA and CDR2 SNTAGT. Trimming cost V 4 bases and J 6 bases, with 15 bases left between them. CDR3 protein: CASSARAGLPGELFF. CDR3 coding DNA: TGTGCCAGCAGTGCCAGGGCAGGGCTCCCCGGGGAGCTGTTTTTT.

The V gene is TRBV30, the J gene TRBJ1-3, with 10 bases lining up with TRBD1. CDR3 length equals 11 residues. Germline CDR1 and CDR2: GTSNPN and SVGIG (reference sequence). With 5 bases clipped from V and 8 bases from J, the junction kept 0 bases outside the gene matches. The CDR3 region has the DNA TGTGCCTGGGGACAGGGGGACACCATATATTTT. The encoded protein is CAWGQGDTIYF.

CDR3 sequence: CASSSGQGGRPQHF. The CDR3 DNA reads as TGTGCCAGCAGCTCCGGACAGGGAGGGCGACCCCAGCATTTT. This chain joins TRBV7-2 and TRBJ1-5, with 8 bases aligning to TRBD1. The CDR3 spans 14 residues. V gave up 4 bases and J gave up 10 bases; unmatched junction bases: 9. Looked up from germline, CDR1 is SGHTA and CDR2 is FQGNSA.

DNA of the CDR3: TGTGCCAGCAGTTACAACCGGGACAGACGGCAAGAGACCCAGTACTTC. Its protein product is CASSYNRDRRQETQYF. The chain is built from TRBV6-5 and TRBJ2-5; 7 positions agree with TRBD1. The CDR3 loop spans 16 amino acids. The junction had 8 bases not matched to a gene; V was cut back by 2 bases and J by 2 bases. The germline V gene has CDR1 MNHEY and CDR2 SVGAGI.

The genes are TRBV10-2 and TRBJ1-1; 8 bases agree with TRBD1. The V gene end was trimmed by 3 bases and the J gene end by 1 base; junction bases not matched to a gene: 4. Germline lookup yields CDR1 WSHSY and CDR2 SAAADI. This CDR3 has 15 amino acids. The CDR3 here is CASSEGTGWNTEAFF. The DNA of the CDR3 is TGCGCCAGCAGTGAAGGGACAGGATGGAACACTGAAGCTTTCTTT.

The sample holds one count of this clone. J is TRBJ2-7 and V is TRBV15; possible D gene TRBD2, 5 bases. V dropped 8 bases and J dropped 0 bases, with 26 bases sitting between them. CDR1 and CDR2 from the germline V gene are LNHNV and YYDKDF (reference sequence). The CDR3 runs to 18 residues. The CDR3 spells CATSHPGVSITPSYEQYF. The DNA of the CDR3 is TGTGCCACCTCCCACCCCGGGGTTAGCATCACCCCCTCCTACGAGCAGTACTTC.

The gene calls are TRBV7-8 and TRBJ2-7; TRBD2 matches 10 bases. V gave up 3 bases and J gave up 0 bases; unmatched junction bases: 5. This CDR3 contains 16 residues. Germline V gene sequence: CDR1 SGHVS, CDR2 FQNEAQ. The CDR3, as DNA: TGTGCCAGCAGCTTGTCTCCTAGCGGGGGCTCCTACGAGCAGTACTTC. Translation gives CASSLSPSGGSYEQYF. The full variable domain, rest sourced from reference TRBV7-8 and TRBJ2-7, is GAGVSQSPRYKVAKRGQDVALRCDPISGHVSLFWYQQALGQGPEFLTYFQNEAQLDKSGLPSDRFFAERPEGSVSTLKIQRTQQEDSAVYLCASSLSPSGGSYEQYFGPGTRLTVT.

This rearrangement joins TRBV27 to TRBJ2-1; the D is unclear. V dropped 0 bases and J dropped 0 bases, with 6 bases sitting between them. The CDR3 is 15 amino acids. Looked up from germline, CDR1 is MNHEY and CDR2 is SMNVEV (reference sequence). The CDR3, as DNA: TGTGCCAGCAGTTTATCGTACAGCTCCTACAATGAGCAGTTCTTC. It yields the protein CASSLSYSSYNEQFF.

The chain employs TRBV6-5 and TRBJ1-1; a weak D match, TRBD1 (5 bases). V lost 5 bases, J lost 0 bases, and 7 bases lay in between. CDR3 length equals 13 residues. CDR1 and CDR2 from the germline V gene are MNHEY and SVGAGI. The CDR3 nucleotides are TGTGCCAGCAGTATGACAGTGAACACTGAAGCTTTCTTT. It codes for CASSMTVNTEAFF.

In the case of this clone: Other DNA sequences of this sample code for an identical CDR3. J is TRBJ1-6 and V is TRBV5-1; D uncertain. V was pared by 2 bases and J by 6 bases, with 9 bases between. CDR1 is SGHRS and CDR2 is YFSETQ in the germline V gene. This CDR3 contains 14 residues. The DNA of the CDR3 is TGCGCCAGCAGCTTAGACCGGGGTAATTCACCCCTCCACTTT. Translating gives CASSLDRGNSPLHF.

This clone was seen a single time. The V and J genes are TRBV6-5 and TRBJ2-1; 11 positions agree with TRBD2. In germline, CDR1 is MNHEY, CDR2 SVGAGI. This CDR3 has 14 amino acids. V was pared by 10 bases and J by 6 bases, with 8 bases of the junction left unmatched. The DNA of the CDR3 is TGTGCCACTCGCTATAGCGGGAGGGCCAATGAGCAGTTCTTC. Protein product: CATRYSGRANEQFF.

V is TRBV4-1 and J is TRBJ1-1; the match to TRBD1 covers 8 bases. V trimming: 4 bases; J trimming: 1 base; junction bases outside the gene matches: 8. The CDR3 runs to 16 residues. Germline V lookup: CDR1 MGHRA, CDR2 YSYEKL. CDR3 loop: CASSPVPGQENTEAFF. DNA for the CDR3: TGCGCCAGCAGCCCAGTCCCGGGACAGGAGAACACTGAAGCTTTCTTT.

This clone has only a few counts. The chain uses TRBV7-9 and TRBJ2-7; perhaps TRBD1 as D (6 bases). Germline V CDR1 and CDR2: SEHNR, FQNEAQ (reference sequence). Trimming cost V 5 bases and J 3 bases, with 14 bases left between them. This CDR3 is built from 14 residues. The CDR3 here is CASSPRQVYYEQYF. DNA of the CDR3: TGTGCCAGCAGCCCCCGACAGGTGTACTACGAGCAGTACTTC. Full variable domain (rest looked up from reference TRBV7-9 and TRBJ2-7): DTGVSQNPRHKITKRGQNVTFRCDPISEHNRLYWYRQTLGQGPEFLTYFQNEAQLEKSRLLSDRFSAERPKGSFSTLEIQRTEQGDSAMYLCASSPRQVYYEQYFGPGTRLTVT.

V gene TRBV15 combines with J gene TRBJ2-1, with 7 nucleotides matching TRBD1. With V trimmed by 3 bases and J by 8 bases, 16 bases remained unmatched. CDR1 and CDR2 from the germline V gene are LNHNV and YYDKDF (reference sequence). The CDR3 contains 17 residues. CDR3: CATSRDRSGQSRYEQFF. For the CDR3, the DNA is TGTGCCACCAGCAGGGACCGGTCGGGACAGTCACGCTATGAGCAGTTCTTC.

This chain uses TRBV5-8 with TRBJ2-2; D perhaps matches TRBD2 (6 bases). This CDR3 comprises 15 residues. With 5 bases removed from V and 0 bases from J, the gap between germline ends came to 11 bases. Per the germline V gene, CDR1 is SGHTS and CDR2 is YDEGEE. The CDR3 region is CASRAGTPNTGELFF. Written as DNA, the CDR3 is TGTGCCAGCAGAGCCGGGACTCCGAACACCGGGGAGCTGTTTTTT.